The next 12 T cell receptor beta chains were all read from a single sample in a study of identical twins. MiXCR, applied by TCRdb to the 5' RACE reads, yields one record per CDR3 protein. The table records under 1 million distinct CDR3 sequences, 12% of them present only once. The sample was also reused in another study, on yellow fever vaccine responses in identical twins.

The sample consisted of PBMCs. The receptors were sampled from a woman in her late teens or twenties in good health.

This chain connects TRBV3-1 to TRBJ2-1, with TRBD2 identical over 8 bases. CDR3 length equals 15 residues. Germline trimming cut 6 bases from V and 5 bases from J; bases unmatched to any gene: 9. CDR1 LGHDT and CDR2 YNNKEL come from the germline V gene (reference sequence). Here the CDR3 DNA reads TGTGCCAGCAGTCTTAGCGGGGCAGGCCACAATGAGCAGTTCTTC. This gives the protein CASSLSGAGHNEQFF.

This rearrangement joins TRBV10-3 to TRBJ2-7; D is perhaps TRBD1 (6 bases). CDR3 size: 14 residues. In germline, CDR1 is ENHRY, CDR2 SYGVKD. V lost 6 bases to trimming and J lost 7 bases, with 19 bases between them. The CDR3 protein is CAISSTRDNAEQYF. For the CDR3, the DNA is TGTGCCATCAGCTCAACCCGGGACAATGCGGAGCAGTACTTC.

This clonotype appeared many times. The chain has TRBV11-2 and TRBJ2-7, with 8 bases lining up with TRBD2. V lost 3 bases, J lost 0 bases, and 10 bases stayed unmatched. Germline V gene lookup returns CDR1 SGHAT and CDR2 FQNNGV. This CDR3 contains 17 residues. The CDR3 loop reads CASSFIAILADSYEQYF. CDR3 coding DNA: TGTGCCAGCAGCTTTATTGCGATACTAGCGGACTCCTACGAGCAGTACTTC.

This chain connects TRBV11-2 to TRBJ1-2; 10 bases are shared with TRBD1. The CDR3 sequence is 16 residues long. CDR1 SGHAT and CDR2 FQNNGV come from the germline V gene. J was trimmed by 3 bases and V by 2 bases; bases with no gene match: 6. The CDR3 nucleotides read TGTGCCAGCAGCTTATTCCGGGACAGGGGACACTATGGCTACACCTTC. Encoded protein: CASSLFRDRGHYGYTF.

This clonotype was seen at least ten times. The CDR3 DNA follows: TGTGCCAGCGGCCAAAATGGCGGGCCGAGCGGCGTAGAGACCCAGTACTTC. This encodes CASGQNGGPSGVETQYF. V usage is TRBV12-3 or TRBV12-4 and J usage is TRBJ2-5, with D possibly being TRBD2 (5 bases). The CDR3 contains 17 residues. V was pared by 8 bases and J by 4 bases, with 26 bases between.

This clonotype turned up a few times. The CDR3 loop is CASSPTGSRGKNIQYF. The CDR3 region has the DNA TGTGCCAGCAGCCCGACAGGGTCGAGGGGCAAAAACATTCAGTACTTC. The chain uses TRBV7-8 and TRBJ2-4, with 7 bases fitting TRBD1. This CDR3 comprises 16 residues. The germline gives CDR1 SGHVS, CDR2 FQNEAQ. The junction had 10 bases not matched to a gene; V was cut back by 5 bases and J by 3 bases.

With respect to this clonotype: The junction and the germline gene differ at one end; a read error may be behind it. The chain joins TRBV24-1 to TRBJ2-1; no clear D. CDR1 and CDR2 from the germline V gene are KGHDR and SFDVKD. The CDR3 has 12 residues. For the CDR3, the DNA is TGTGCCACCAGTGATCCCTACAGACCGCTCCTCTTC. Residues: CATSDPYRPLLF.

This clonotype was observed at least ten times. CDR3 in DNA: TGTGCCAGCAGTTCCCCCGCGGGGCCGGGATATGAGCAGTTCTTC. It is translated as CASSSPAGPGYEQFF. The gene calls are TRBV6-5 and TRBJ2-1; possibly TRBD2 for D (6 bases). The CDR3 is made up of 15 amino acids. V was trimmed by 4 bases and J by 8 bases, leaving 18 bases between them. The V gene's germline CDR1 is MNHEY and CDR2 SVGAGI.

This clonotype was observed a handful of times. This rearrangement joins TRBV19 to TRBJ1-5; D not certain. The germline CDR1 and CDR2 sequences are LNHDA and SQIVND (reference sequence). The CDR3 length is 15 residues. Trimming removed 3 bases at V and 5 bases at J, with 14 bases between. The CDR3 nucleotides are TGTGCCAGTAGTATTAACGGGAAGAGGTATCAGCCCCAGCATTTT. Its protein is CASSINGKRYQPQHF.

This clonotype was seen a few times. The rearrangement uses TRBV6-2 or TRBV6-3 and TRBJ2-3, with unresolved D. The V gene lost 3 bases and the J gene lost 3 bases, with 16 bases spanning the gap. Germline CDR1 is MNHEY and CDR2 is SVGEGT. CDR3 length: 16 amino acids. The DNA of the CDR3 is TGTGCCAGCAGTTATCGGGCAAAACGTTGGACAGATACGCAGTATTTT. This codes for CASSYRAKRWTDTQYF.

This clonotype came up a few times. This may come from a read error, since a much larger clone is one base off. The chain combines TRBV12-3 or TRBV12-4 with TRBJ2-5; no clear D. With 5 bases removed from V and 7 bases from J, the gap between germline ends came to 8 bases. This CDR3 comprises 11 residues. CDR3 nucleotides: TGTGCCAGCAGTGTCAAAGGGACCCAGTACTTC. It translates to CASSVKGTQYF.

V is TRBV18 and J is TRBJ2-7, with TRBD2 as a possible D gene (6 bases). The germline gives CDR1 KGHSH, CDR2 LQKENI. Deletions cut 6 bases from V and 6 bases from J, with 18 bases between. This CDR3 has 14 amino acids. The CDR3 DNA reads as TGTGCCAGCTCTCTGGGTCTTCTCGGGGGCGAGCAGTACTTC. Amino acid sequence: CASSLGLLGGEQYF.